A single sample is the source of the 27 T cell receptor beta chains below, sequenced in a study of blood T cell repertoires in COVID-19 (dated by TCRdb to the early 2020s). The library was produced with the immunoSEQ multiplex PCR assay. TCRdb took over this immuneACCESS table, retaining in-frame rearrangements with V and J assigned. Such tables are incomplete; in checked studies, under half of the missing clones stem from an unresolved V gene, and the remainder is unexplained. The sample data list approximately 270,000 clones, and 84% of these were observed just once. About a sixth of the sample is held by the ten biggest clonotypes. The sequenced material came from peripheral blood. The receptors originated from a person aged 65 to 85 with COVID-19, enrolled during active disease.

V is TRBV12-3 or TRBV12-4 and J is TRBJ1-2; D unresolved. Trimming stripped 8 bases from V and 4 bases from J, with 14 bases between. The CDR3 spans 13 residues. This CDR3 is CASFGGLFYGYTF. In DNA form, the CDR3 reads TGTGCCAGCTTCGGAGGTCTCTTCTATGGCTACACCTTC.

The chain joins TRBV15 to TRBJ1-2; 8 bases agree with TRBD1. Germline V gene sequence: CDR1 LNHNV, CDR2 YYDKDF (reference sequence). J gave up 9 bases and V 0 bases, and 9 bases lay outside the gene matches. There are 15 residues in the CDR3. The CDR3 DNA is TGTGCCACCAGCAGAGATGTGGCCAGGGGGCGAAGCTACACCTTC. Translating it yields CATSRDVARGRSYTF.

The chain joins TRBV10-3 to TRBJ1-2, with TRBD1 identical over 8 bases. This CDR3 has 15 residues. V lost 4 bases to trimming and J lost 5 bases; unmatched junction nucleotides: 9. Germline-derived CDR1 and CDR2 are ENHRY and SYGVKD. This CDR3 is CAISVSGGEGYGYTF. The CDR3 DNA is TGTGCCATCAGTGTGTCAGGGGGCGAGGGGTATGGCTACACCTTC.

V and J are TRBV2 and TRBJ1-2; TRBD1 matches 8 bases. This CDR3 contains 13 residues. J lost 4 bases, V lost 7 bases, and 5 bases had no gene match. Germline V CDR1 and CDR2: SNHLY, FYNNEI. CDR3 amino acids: CASTDRVGYGYTF. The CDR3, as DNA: TGTGCCAGCACGGACAGGGTTGGCTATGGCTACACCTTC.

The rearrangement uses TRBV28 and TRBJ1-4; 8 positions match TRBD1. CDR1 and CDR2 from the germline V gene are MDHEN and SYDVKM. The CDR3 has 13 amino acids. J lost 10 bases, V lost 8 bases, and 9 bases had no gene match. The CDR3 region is CASQDRGRGKLFF. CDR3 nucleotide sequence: TGTGCCAGCCAAGACAGGGGAAGGGGAAAACTGTTTTTT.

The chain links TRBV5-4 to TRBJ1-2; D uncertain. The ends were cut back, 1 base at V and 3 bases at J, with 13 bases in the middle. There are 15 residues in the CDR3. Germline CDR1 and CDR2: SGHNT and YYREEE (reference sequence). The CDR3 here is CASSLRVLTDYGYTF. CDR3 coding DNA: TGTGCCAGCAGCTTGCGTGTTTTAACAGACTATGGCTACACCTTC.

This CDR3 is CASSEWTEETQYF. The CDR3 DNA sequence: TGTGCCAGCAGCGAGTGGACAGAAGAGACCCAGTACTTC. The rearrangement joins TRBV9 to TRBJ2-5; maybe TRBD1 (6 bases). The germline V gene encodes CDR1 SGDLS and CDR2 YYNGEE. V shed 3 bases and J shed 3 bases, with 9 bases lying between them. The CDR3 covers 13 residues.

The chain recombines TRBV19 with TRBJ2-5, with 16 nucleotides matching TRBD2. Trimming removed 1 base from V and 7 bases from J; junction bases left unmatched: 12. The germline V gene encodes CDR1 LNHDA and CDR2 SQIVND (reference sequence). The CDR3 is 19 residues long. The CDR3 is CASSIGPGTSGRALGTQYF. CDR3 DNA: TGTGCCAGTAGTATAGGCCCCGGGACTAGCGGGAGGGCCCTTGGGACCCAGTACTTC.

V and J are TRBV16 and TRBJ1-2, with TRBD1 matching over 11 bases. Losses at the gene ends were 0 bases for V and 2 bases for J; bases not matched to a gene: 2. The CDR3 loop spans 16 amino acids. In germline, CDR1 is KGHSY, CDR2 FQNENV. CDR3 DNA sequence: TGTGCCAGCAGCCAATCCCGGGACAGGGGGAACTATGGCTACACCTTC. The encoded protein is CASSQSRDRGNYGYTF.

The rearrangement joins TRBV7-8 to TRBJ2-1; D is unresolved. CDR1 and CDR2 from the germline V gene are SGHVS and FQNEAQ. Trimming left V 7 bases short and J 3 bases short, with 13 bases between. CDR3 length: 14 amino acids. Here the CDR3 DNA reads TGTGCCAGCACCCAGGTTTCAGACTACAATGAGCAGTTCTTC. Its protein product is CASTQVSDYNEQFF.

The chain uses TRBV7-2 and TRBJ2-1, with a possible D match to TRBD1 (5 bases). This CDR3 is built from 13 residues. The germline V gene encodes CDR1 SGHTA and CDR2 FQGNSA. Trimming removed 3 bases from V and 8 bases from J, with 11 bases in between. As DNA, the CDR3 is TGTGCCAGCAGCTTTTCCAGGGTCGATGAGCAGTTCTTC. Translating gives CASSFSRVDEQFF.

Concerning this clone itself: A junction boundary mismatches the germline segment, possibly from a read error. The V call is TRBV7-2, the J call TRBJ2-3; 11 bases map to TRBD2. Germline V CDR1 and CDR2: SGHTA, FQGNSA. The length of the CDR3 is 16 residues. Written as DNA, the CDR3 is TGTGCCAGCAGCGTAGCGGGAGGGCAAAGGGGGGATACGCAGTATTTT. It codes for CASSVAGGQRGDTQYF.

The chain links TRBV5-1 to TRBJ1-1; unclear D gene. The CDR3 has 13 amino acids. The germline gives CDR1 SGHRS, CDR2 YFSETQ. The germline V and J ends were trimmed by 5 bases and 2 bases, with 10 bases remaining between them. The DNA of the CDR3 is TGCGCCAGCAGATACGGGGATAACACTGAAGCTTTCTTT. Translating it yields CASRYGDNTEAFF.

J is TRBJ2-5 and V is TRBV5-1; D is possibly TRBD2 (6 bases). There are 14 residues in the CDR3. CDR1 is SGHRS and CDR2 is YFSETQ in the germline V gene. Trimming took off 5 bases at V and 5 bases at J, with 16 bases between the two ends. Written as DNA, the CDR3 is TGCGCCAGCAGAGTGGCGGGGATTAGCGAGACCCAGTACTTC. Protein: CASRVAGISETQYF.

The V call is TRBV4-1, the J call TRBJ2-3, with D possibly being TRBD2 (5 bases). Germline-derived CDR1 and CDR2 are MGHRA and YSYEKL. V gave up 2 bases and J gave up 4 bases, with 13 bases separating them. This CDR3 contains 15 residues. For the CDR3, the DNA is TGCGCCAGCAGCCAACCCGGAGGTTTTGCAGATACGCAGTATTTT. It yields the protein CASSQPGGFADTQYF.

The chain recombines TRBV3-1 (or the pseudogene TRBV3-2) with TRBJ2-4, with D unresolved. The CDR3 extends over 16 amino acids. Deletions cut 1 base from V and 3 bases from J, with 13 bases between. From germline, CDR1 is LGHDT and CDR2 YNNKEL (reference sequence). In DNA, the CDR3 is TGTGCCAGCAGCCAAGGCCTATTAATCGTCAAAAACATTCAGTACTTC. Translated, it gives CASSQGLLIVKNIQYF.

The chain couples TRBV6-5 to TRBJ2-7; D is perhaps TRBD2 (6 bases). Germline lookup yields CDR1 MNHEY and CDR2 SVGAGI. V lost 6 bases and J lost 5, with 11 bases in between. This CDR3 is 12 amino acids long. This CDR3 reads CASRRRENEQYF. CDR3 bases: TGTGCCAGCAGGCGGAGGGAGAACGAGCAGTACTTC.

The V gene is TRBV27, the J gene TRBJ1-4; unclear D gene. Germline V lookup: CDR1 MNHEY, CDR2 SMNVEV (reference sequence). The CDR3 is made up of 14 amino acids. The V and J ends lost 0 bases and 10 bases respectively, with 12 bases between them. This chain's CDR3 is CASSLSGVRVKLFF. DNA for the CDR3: TGTGCCAGCAGTTTATCCGGGGTACGGGTAAAACTGTTTTTT.

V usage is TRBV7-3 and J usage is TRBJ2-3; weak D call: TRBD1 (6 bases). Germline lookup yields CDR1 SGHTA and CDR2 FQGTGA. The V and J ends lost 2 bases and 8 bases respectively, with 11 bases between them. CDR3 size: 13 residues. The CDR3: CASSLGGQGTQYF. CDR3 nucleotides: TGTGCCAGCAGCTTAGGGGGCCAGGGTACGCAGTATTTT.

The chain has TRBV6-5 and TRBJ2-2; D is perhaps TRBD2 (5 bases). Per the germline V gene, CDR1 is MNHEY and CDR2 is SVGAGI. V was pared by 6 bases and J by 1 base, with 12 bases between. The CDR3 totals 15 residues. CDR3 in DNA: TGTGCCAGCAGGGCCAAAGCGGAGAACACCGGGGAGCTGTTTTTT. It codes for CASRAKAENTGELFF.

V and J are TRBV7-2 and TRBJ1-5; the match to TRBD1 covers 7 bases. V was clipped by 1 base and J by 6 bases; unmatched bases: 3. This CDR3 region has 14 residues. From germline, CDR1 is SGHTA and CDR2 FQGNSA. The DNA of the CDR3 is TGTGCCAGCAGCTTAGGAGGGGGCGGTCAGCCCCAGCATTTT. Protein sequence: CASSLGGGGQPQHF.

The CDR3 sequence: CASSGQGPGTEAFF. The CDR3 DNA reads TGTGCCAGCAGCGGACAGGGGCCGGGCACTGAAGCTTTCTTT. The V call is TRBV7-3, the J call TRBJ1-1, with 9 bases identical to TRBD1. J was trimmed by 4 bases and V by 5 bases; bases with no gene match: 5. This CDR3 has 14 residues. Germline V gene lookup returns CDR1 SGHTA and CDR2 FQGTGA. Full variable domain (rest looked up from reference TRBV7-3 and TRBJ1-1): GAGVSQTPSNKVTEKGKYVELRCDPISGHTALYWYRQSLGQGPEFLIYFQGTGAADDSGLPNDRFFAVRPEGSVSTLKIQRTERGDSAVYLCASSGQGPGTEAFFGQGTRLTVV.

The CDR3 DNA reads TGTGCCAGCAGTTTAAACTTTCCCCAGGGTGGCACAGATACGCAGTATTTT. Translated, it gives CASSLNFPQGGTDTQYF. The rearrangement links TRBV27 to TRBJ2-3; a possible D gene is TRBD1 (5 bases). The V end lost 2 bases, the J end lost 1 base, and 16 bases lay between the germline ends. The CDR3 is 17 residues long. CDR1 is MNHEY and CDR2 is SMNVEV in the germline V gene (reference sequence).

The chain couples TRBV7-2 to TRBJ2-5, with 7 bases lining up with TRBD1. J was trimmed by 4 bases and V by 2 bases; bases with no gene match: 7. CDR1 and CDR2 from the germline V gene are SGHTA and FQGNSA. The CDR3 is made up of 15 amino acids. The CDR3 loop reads CASSLSGTAGETQYF. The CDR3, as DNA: TGTGCCAGCAGCTTATCCGGGACAGCTGGAGAGACCCAGTACTTC.

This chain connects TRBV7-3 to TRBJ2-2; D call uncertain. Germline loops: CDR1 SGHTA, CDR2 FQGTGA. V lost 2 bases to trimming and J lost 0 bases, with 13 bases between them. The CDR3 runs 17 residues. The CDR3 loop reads CASSLAATRTNTGELFF. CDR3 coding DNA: TGTGCCAGCAGCTTAGCGGCGACCCGTACGAACACCGGGGAGCTGTTTTTT.

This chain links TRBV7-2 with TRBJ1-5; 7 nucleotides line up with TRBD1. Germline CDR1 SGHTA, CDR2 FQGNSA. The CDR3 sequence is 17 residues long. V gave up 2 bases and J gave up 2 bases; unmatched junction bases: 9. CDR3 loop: CASSLIPGGPGNQPQHF. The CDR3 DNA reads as TGTGCCAGCAGCTTAATACCAGGGGGGCCGGGCAATCAGCCCCAGCATTTT. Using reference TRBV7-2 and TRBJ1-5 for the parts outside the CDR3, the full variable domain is GAGVSQSPSNKVTEKGKDVELRCDPISGHTALYWYRQSLGQGLEFLIYFQGNSAPDKSGLPSDRFSAERTGGSVSTLTIQRTQQEDSAVYLCASSLIPGGPGNQPQHFGDGTRLSIL.

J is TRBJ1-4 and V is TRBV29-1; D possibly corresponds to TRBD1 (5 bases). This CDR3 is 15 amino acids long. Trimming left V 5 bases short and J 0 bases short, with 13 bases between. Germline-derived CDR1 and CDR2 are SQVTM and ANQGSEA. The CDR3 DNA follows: TGCAGCGTTATGAAGGGGCGAGCAACTAATGAAAAACTGTTTTTT. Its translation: CSVMKGRATNEKLFF. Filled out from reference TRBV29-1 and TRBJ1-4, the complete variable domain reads SAVISQKPSRDICQRGTSLTIQCQVDSQVTMMFWYRQQPGQSLTLIATANQGSEATYESGFVIDKFPISRPNLTFSTLTVSNMSPEDSSIYLCSVMKGRATNEKLFFGSGTQLSVL.